This TCR beta chain was captured by sequencing in a study of blood T cells in healthy people across ages. As for the study in general: About one barcoded beta molecule per two T cells was the capture yield of template switching.

The study isolated at least 7 million PBMCs from each sample. This CDR3 spans 14 amino acids. Germline CDR1 is SNHLY and CDR2 is FYNNEI. Deletions cut 4 bases from V and 6 bases from J, with 13 bases between. Sample-barcoded 5' priming and a J-beta primer mix drove a second PCR of 7 to 11 cycles. Each cDNA molecule carried a tag from a template-switch adaptor that contained 12 random nucleotides. A single record per CDR3 protein comes from TCRdb applying MiXCR to the 5' RACE reads. The data hold 1.5 million or so distinct CDR3 sequences, with around 39% observed a single time. The sequenced material came from blood. V gene TRBV2 combines with J gene TRBJ2-1; D tentatively reads TRBD1 or TRBD2 (5 bases each). This clonotype originated in a woman between 18 and 30 years old in good health. The CDR3 DNA sequence: TGTGCCAGCAGTGTCCGGGGCTTCGGCAATGAGCAGTTCTTC. Translating gives CASSVRGFGNEQFF.